A selection of T cell receptor beta chains follows, all from one sample in a study of blood T cell repertoires in COVID-19. The table came from immunoSEQ multiplex PCR; TCRdb's copy has only in-frame clones and leaves some out. Seen here are nearly 110,000 clones, more than 80% observed once, and the top ten hold 14% to 15%. Sequenced material: peripheral blood. All receptors derive from a woman aged 60-70 years with acute or convalescent COVID-19. Both conserved end residues are part of each CDR3.

j_call v_call cdr3_aa
TRBJ2-7 TRBV11-1 CASSPLDSLEGYEQYF
TRBJ2-7 TRBV28 CASRPRAGRHEQYF
TRBJ1-6 TRBV10-1 CASSNRGSPLHF
TRBJ2-7 TRBV5-6 CASSLGQGYYEQYF
TRBJ1-5 TRBV19 CASSIGAIPGSNQPQHF
TRBJ1-4 TRBV19 CASSMPGTGGEKLFF
TRBJ2-1 TRBV6-1 CASSGWTGIGGNEQFF
TRBJ2-3 TRBV5-1 CASSFLVTDRTQYF
TRBJ2-2 TRBV11-3 CASSGTGPDGAGELFF
TRBJ1-5 TRBV2 CASSERDIISQPQHF
TRBJ2-3 TRBV30 CAWSHRTRGNADTQYF
TRBJ1-2 TRBV5-1 CASTMDGGTYYGYTF
TRBJ2-1 TRBV5-1 CASSSGTPDRGKLYEQFF
TRBJ1-5 TRBV7-9 CASSLGGGDQPQHF
TRBJ2-7 TRBV7-2 CASSLVLAGGREQYF
TRBJ1-6 TRBV5-1 CASSLVDRDNSPLHF
TRBJ2-7 TRBV19 CASSSGQGGDEQYF
TRBJ2-3 TRBV19 CASTDGGVTDTQYF
TRBJ1-2 TRBV5-4 CASSLGMGQGPYYGYTF
TRBJ2-1 TRBV7-9 CASSFRLTDSYNEQFF
TRBJ1-3 TRBV7-2 CASSPRSSGNTIYF
TRBJ2-1 TRBV18 CASSPLAGAYNEQFF
TRBJ2-1 TRBV2 CASSESLAGALYNEQFF
TRBJ2-2 TRBV19 CASDGRGDTGELFF
TRBJ2-3 TRBV5-1 CASSPTGVETDTQYF
TRBJ2-1 TRBV18 CASSPPRTSGSRIQFYNEQFF
TRBJ2-5 TRBV2 CASRSGQGIQETQYF
TRBJ1-6 TRBV3-1/TRBV3-2 CASSQEHSYSPLHF
TRBJ1-4 TRBV27 CASRTGALNEKLFF
TRBJ1-4 TRBV27 CASSLTTLGEKLFF
TRBJ1-5 TRBV5-1 CASSLTGVGNQPQHF
TRBJ2-3 TRBV5-1 CASRRTGEMDTQYF
TRBJ2-3 TRBV21-1 CASRPRAGPPTDTQYF
TRBJ2-3 TRBV18 CASSPPGQLAGADTQYF
TRBJ1-1 TRBV19 CASSTQGFGEAFF
TRBJ1-2 TRBV11-2 CASSLDNLVGYTF
TRBJ1-5 TRBV28 CASSWEGQGHQPQHF
TRBJ2-5 TRBV7-8 CASSLVGTYQETQYF
TRBJ1-4 TRBV6-5 CASSRGNNEKLFF
TRBJ1-2 TRBV2 CASSRQANGGGYTF
TRBJ2-7 TRBV6-6 CASSAQDGTITYEQYF
TRBJ1-4 TRBV5-1 CASSLGSAIRGEKLFF
TRBJ2-7 TRBV2 CASREQLAVERQYF
TRBJ1-4 TRBV5-4 CASSLGPGGDEKLFF